This T cell receptor (beta chain) appears in the sequencing data of a study of shared clonotypes between healthy human individuals. The protocol was immunoSEQ multiplex PCR, while the TCRdb copy is restricted to in-frame clones and leaves out a portion. The table records 2 million to 3 million clones, 93% of them present only once. The CDR3 runs 14 residues. The V gene end was trimmed by 6 bases and the J gene end by 3 bases; junction bases not matched to a gene: 3. Germline lookup yields CDR1 MNHEY and CDR2 SVGAGI. This chain connects TRBV6-5 to TRBJ1-3; 9 bases map to TRBD1. The sequencing input was naive CD4+ T cells from PBMCs. Stated subset: CD45RA+ positively selected. This receptor was identified in a man aged 18 to 29 in good health. Some clones in this sample may be carry-over from other donors' samples. DNA of the CDR3: TGTGCCAGCAGACAGGGGGCAGGTGGAAACACCATATATTTT. Translated: CASRQGAGGNTIYF.